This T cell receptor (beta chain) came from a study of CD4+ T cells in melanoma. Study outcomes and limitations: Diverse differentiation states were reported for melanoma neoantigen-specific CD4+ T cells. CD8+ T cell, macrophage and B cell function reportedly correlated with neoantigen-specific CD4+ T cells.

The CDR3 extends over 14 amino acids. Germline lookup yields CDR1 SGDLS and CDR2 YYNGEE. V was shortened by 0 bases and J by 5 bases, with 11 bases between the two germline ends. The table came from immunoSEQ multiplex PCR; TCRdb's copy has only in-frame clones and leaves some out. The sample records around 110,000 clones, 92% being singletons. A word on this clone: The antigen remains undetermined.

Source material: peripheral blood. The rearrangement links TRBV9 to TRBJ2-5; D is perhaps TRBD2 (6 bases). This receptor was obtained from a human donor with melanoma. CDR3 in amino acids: CASSVGGGGETQYF. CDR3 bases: TGTGCCAGCAGCGTAGGAGGAGGAGGGGAGACCCAGTACTTC.